The subject of this entry is one T cell receptor (beta chain). This record comes from a study of blood T cell repertoires in COVID-19. On the study more broadly: The United States, Italy and Spain provided the acute and convalescent COVID-19 samples. Nucleic acid was either cDNA or gDNA, and it came from T cells, B-cell-depleted T cells, or PBMCs.

The CDR3 covers 17 residues. The V gene's germline CDR1 is SGHRS and CDR2 YFSETQ. The J segment lost 8 bases and the V segment lost 7 bases, leaving 12 bases of the junction unmatched. Only in-frame clones appear in the TCRdb table, and some are missing; sequencing was by immunoSEQ multiplex PCR. Of roughly 57,000 clones listed, about nine tenths are singletons. The sequenced sample consisted of peripheral blood. The TCR originated in a man aged 80 or over with acute or convalescent COVID-19. The V call is TRBV5-1, the J call TRBJ2-1, with TRBD2 matching over 16 bases. Here the CDR3 DNA reads TGCGCCAGCGGGACTAGCGGGGGGGCCCGTCTGGGTCATGAGCAGTTCTTC. Protein product: CASGTSGGARLGHEQFF.